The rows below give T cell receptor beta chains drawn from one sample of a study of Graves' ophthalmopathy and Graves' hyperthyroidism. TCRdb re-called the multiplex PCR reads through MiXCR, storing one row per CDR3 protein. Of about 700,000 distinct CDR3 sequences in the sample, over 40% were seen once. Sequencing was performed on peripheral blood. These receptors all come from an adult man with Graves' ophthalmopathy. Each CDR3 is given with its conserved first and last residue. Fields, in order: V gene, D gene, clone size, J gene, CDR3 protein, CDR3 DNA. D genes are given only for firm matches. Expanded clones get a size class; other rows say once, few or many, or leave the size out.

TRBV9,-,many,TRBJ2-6,CASSPFNTVSGANVLTF,TGTGCCAGCAGCCCCTTCAATACCGTCTCTGGGGCCAACGTCCTGACTTTC
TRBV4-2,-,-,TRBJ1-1,CASSHIVAPQEVTEAFF,TGTGCCAGCAGCCATATCGTGGCTCCCCAAGAAGTAACTGAAGCTTTCTTT
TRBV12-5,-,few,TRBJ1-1,CASGLVMHRVGTEAFF,TGTGCTAGTGGTTTGGTAATGCACAGGGTCGGCACTGAAGCTTTCTTT
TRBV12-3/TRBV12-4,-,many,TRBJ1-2,CASRPLTDGYGYTF,TGTGCCAGCAGGCCCTTGACAGATGGCTATGGCTACACCTTC
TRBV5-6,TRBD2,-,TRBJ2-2,CASYRLAGVPGELFF,TGTGCCAGCTACAGACTAGCGGGGGTCCCCGGGGAGCTGTTTTTT
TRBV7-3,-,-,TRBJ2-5,CASSAQGKETQYF,TGTGCCAGCAGCGCACAGGGCAAGGAGACCCAGTACTTC
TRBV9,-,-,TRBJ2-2,CASSREFANTGELFF,TGTGCCAGCTCACGGGAGTTCGCGAACACCGGGGAGCTGTTTTTT
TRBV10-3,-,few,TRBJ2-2,CASSPRGVGTGELFF,TGTGCCAGCAGTCCCAGGGGTGTCGGCACCGGGGAGCTGTTTTTT
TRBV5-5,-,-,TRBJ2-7,CASSSDWASSDYEQYF,TGTGCCAGCAGTTCCGACTGGGCTTCATCTGACTACGAGCAGTACTTC
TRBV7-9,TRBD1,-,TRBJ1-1,CASSLLNPTGVPEAFF,TGTGCCAGCAGCCTCCTTAATCCGACAGGGGTACCTGAAGCTTTCTTT
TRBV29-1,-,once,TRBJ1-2,CSVESGRGYGYTF,TGCAGCGTTGAATCGGGACGTGGTTATGGCTACACCTTC
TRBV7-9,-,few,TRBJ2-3,CASSLIGGEDTQYF,TGTGCCAGCAGCTTAATCGGGGGCGAAGATACGCAGTATTTT
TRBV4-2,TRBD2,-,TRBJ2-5,CASSQELTGTSGRETQYF,TGTGCCAGCAGCCAAGAACTCACCGGGACTAGCGGGAGAGAGACCCAGTACTTC
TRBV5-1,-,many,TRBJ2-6,CASSLLANVLTF,TGCGCCAGCAGCTTGTTGGCCAACGTCCTGACTTTC
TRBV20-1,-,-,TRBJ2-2,CSASPPSGTGELFF,TGCAGTGCTAGCCCGCCAAGTGGAACCGGGGAGCTGTTTTTT
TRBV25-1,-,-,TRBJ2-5,CASSEYSQGLKTQYF,TGTGCCAGCAGTGAATATAGCCAGGGTCTAAAGACCCAGTACTTC
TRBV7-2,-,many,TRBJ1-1,CASSPWGVPTEAFF,TGTGCCAGCAGCCCCTGGGGGGTTCCAACTGAAGCTTTCTTT
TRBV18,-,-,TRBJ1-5,CASSPLGGIEPQHF,TGTGCCAGCTCACCACTTGGAGGGATAGAGCCCCAGCATTTT
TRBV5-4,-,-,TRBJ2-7,CASSLGDSAKQYF,TGTGCCAGCAGCTTGGGGGACTCCGCTAAGCAGTACTTC
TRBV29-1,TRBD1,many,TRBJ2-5,CSVEEAPGGKTQYF,TGCAGCGTTGAAGAAGCCCCAGGGGGCAAGACCCAGTACTTC
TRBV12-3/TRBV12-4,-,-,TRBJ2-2,CASSLRGAGTGELFF,TGTGCCAGCAGTTTGAGGGGGGCCGGCACCGGGGAGCTGTTTTTT
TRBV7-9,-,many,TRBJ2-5,CASSPGEGGTQETQYF,TGTGCCAGCAGCCCAGGGGAAGGTGGGACCCAAGAGACCCAGTACTTC
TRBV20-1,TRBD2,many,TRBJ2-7,CSARDRGGRHSEQYF,TGCAGTGCTAGAGATCGGGGCGGGAGACATAGCGAGCAGTACTTC
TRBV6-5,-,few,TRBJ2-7,CASSAMGQPGEQYF,TGTGCCAGCAGTGCTATGGGCCAACCCGGCGAGCAGTACTTC
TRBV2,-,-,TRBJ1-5,CASPNSNQPQHF,TGTGCCAGCCCGAATAGCAATCAGCCCCAGCATTTT
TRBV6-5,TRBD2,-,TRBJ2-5,CASSYSVREGETQYF,TGTGCCAGCAGTTACTCGGTGCGGGAGGGAGAGACCCAGTACTTC
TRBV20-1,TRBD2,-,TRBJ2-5,CSARVGGGETQYF,TGCAGTGCTAGAGTCGGCGGGGGGGAGACCCAGTACTTC
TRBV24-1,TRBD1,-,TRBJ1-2,CATSYDRGEYGYTF,TGTGCCACCAGTTACGACAGGGGAGAATATGGCTACACCTTC
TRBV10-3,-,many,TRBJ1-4,CAISVTMVEANEKLFF,TGTGCCATCAGTGTCACCATGGTGGAAGCTAATGAAAAACTGTTTTTT
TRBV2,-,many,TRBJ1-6,CASRESGVFYNSPLHF,TGTGCCAGCAGAGAATCCGGGGTGTTCTATAATTCACCCCTCCACTTT
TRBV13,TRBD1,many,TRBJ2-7,CASRRGQGPYEQYF,TGTGCCAGCAGGAGGGGACAGGGACCCTACGAGCAGTACTTC
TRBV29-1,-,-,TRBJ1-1,CSLVGTEAFF,TGCAGCTTAGTAGGGACTGAAGCTTTCTTT
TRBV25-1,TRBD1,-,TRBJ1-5,CASSEGQGDYQPQHF,TGTGCCAGCAGCGAGGGACAGGGAGATTATCAGCCCCAGCATTTT
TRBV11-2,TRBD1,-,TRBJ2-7,CASSLRTGGSEQYF,TGTGCCAGCAGCTTACGGACAGGGGGCAGCGAGCAGTACTTC
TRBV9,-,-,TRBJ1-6,CASSQGGYHNSPLHF,TGTGCCAGCAGCCAAGGCGGATATCATAATTCACCCCTCCACTTT
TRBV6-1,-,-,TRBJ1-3,CASTYAPNSGNTIYF,TGTGCCAGCACCTACGCCCCAAACTCTGGAAACACCATATATTTT
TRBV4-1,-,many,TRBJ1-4,CASSQVVGLTGLNEKLFF,TGCGCCAGCAGCCAAGTCGTTGGTTTGACCGGGCTAAATGAAAAACTGTTTTTT
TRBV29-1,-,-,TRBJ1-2,CSATDEGPYGYTF,TGCAGCGCCACAGACGAGGGACCCTATGGCTACACCTTC
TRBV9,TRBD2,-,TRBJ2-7,CASRGTGLVGYEQYF,TGTGCCAGCAGGGGAACGGGACTAGTGGGGTACGAGCAGTACTTC
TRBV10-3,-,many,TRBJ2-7,CAISDFTNSYEQYF,TGTGCCATCAGTGACTTCACCAACTCCTACGAGCAGTACTTC
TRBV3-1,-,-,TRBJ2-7,CASSQYLGEQYF,TGTGCCAGCAGCCAATATCTAGGCGAGCAGTACTTC
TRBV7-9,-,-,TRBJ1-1,CASIFYPDRLNTEAFF,TGTGCCAGCATCTTTTATCCCGACAGATTGAACACTGAAGCTTTCTTT
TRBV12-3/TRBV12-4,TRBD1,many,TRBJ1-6,CASSQGAASPLHF,TGTGCCAGCAGTCAGGGGGCTGCTTCACCCCTCCACTTT
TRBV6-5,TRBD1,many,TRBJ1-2,CASSESPTGINYGYTF,TGTGCCAGCAGTGAAAGTCCGACAGGGATCAACTATGGCTACACCTTC
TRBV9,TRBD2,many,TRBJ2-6,CASSVTGGASGANVLTF,TGTGCCAGCAGCGTAACGGGGGGGGCGTCTGGGGCCAACGTCCTGACTTTC
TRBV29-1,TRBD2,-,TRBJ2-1,CSSCGAGGQMINEQFF,TGCAGCTCCTGCGGGGCGGGGGGGCAGATGATCAATGAGCAGTTCTTC
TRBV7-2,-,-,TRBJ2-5,CASSLAAGRRRETQYF,TGTGCCAGCAGCTTAGCCGCAGGGAGGAGGAGAGAGACCCAGTACTTC
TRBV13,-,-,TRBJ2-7,CASSLKERPSYEQYF,TGTGCCAGCAGTTTGAAGGAGCGCCCCTCCTACGAGCAGTACTTC
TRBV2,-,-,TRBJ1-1,CASSLSLTGLANTEAFF,TGTGCCAGCAGTTTATCCTTGACCGGGCTGGCGAACACTGAAGCTTTCTTT